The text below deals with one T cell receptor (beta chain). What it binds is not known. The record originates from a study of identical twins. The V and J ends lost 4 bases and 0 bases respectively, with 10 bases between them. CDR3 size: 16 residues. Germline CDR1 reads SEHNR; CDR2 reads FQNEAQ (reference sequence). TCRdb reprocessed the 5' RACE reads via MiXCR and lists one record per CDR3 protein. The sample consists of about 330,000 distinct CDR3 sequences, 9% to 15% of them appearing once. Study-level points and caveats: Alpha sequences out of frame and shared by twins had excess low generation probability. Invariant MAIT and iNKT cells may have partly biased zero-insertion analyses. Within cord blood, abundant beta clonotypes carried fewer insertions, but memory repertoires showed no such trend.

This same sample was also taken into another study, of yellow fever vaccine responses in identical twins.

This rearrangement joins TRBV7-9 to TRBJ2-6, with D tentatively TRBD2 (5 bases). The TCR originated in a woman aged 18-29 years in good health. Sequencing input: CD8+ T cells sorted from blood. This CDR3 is CASSSPRGSGANVLTF. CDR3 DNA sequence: TGTGCCAGCAGCTCCCCCCGGGGCTCTGGGGCCAACGTCCTGACTTTC.